The 2 T cell receptor beta chains presented below share a single source sample, sequenced in a study of T cells in Graves' hyperthyroidism and ophthalmopathy. It was RNA transcripts that yielded the amplified TCR beta CDR3 regions. HTBI primers were used for first-round RT-PCR of the TCR CDR3. TCRdb passed the multiplex PCR reads through MiXCR, listing each CDR3 protein once. The sample comprises 600,000 to 800,000 distinct CDR3 sequences, roughly a third of which are singletons, and less than 40% rests with the top ten. Sequenced input: blood. These receptors were obtained from a woman in her thirties or forties with Graves' hyperthyroidism.

This clonotype came up many times. The J gene is TRBJ2-7, the V gene TRBV7-2, with TRBD1 matching 10 bases. Trimming at V came to 3 bases and at J to 6 bases, leaving 14 bases not matched to a gene. Germline values: CDR1 SGHTA, CDR2 FQGNSA. The CDR3 is made up of 17 amino acids. CDR3 amino acids: CASSLGSFRDRGLEQYF. DNA for the CDR3: TGTGCCAGCAGCTTGGGCTCCTTCCGGGACAGGGGCCTCGAGCAGTACTTC.

At least ten counts were recorded for this clonotype. This sequence joins TRBV29-1 and TRBJ1-5, with D tentatively TRBD1 (6 bases). The CDR3 sequence is 14 residues long. V was clipped by 7 bases and J by 3 bases, with 16 bases between them. The germline V gene has CDR1 SQVTM and CDR2 ANQGSEA. The CDR3 region is CSAKWAGDNQPQHF. CDR3 DNA: TGCAGCGCAAAATGGGCAGGGGACAATCAGCCCCAGCATTTT.